This T cell receptor (beta chain) was captured by sequencing in a study of regulatory T cells in long-lasting Graves disease. Study overall: By definition, persistent Graves' disease involved antithyroid drugs for over 5 years alongside positive TSH receptor antibodies. Study observations and caveats: Persistent cases favored TRBV28, TRBJ1-2 and TRBJ2-5. The persistent group shared roughly 2,700 public clonotypes, more than the 966 shared by new patients.

Building the TCR beta libraries relied on iRepertoire HTBI primers, and CDR3 regions underwent Arm-PCR. How the authors handled the data: Looking across samples, the authors found approximately 60 TRBV and 15 or so TRBJ segments. Each CDR3 protein is one row after TCRdb ran MiXCR on the multiplex PCR reads. TCRdb's processing, not the authors' own work, is the source of the V and J calls. The sample holds about 460,000 distinct CDR3 sequences, around a fifth seen once. About this clonotype: The antigen is not known.

The time point is: persistent/refractory GD, antithyroid drugs over 5 years with positive TRAb. Extracted PBMC RNA gave rise to the TCR library. CDR1 and CDR2 (germline): MGHRA, YSYEKL. Unmatched junction bases numbered 9, after V lost 5 bases and J lost 9 bases. This CDR3 is 14 amino acids long. V usage is TRBV4-1 and J usage is TRBJ2-5; TRBD2 matches at 10 bases. The clonotype was recovered from a female donor with Graves disease. The sequences come from peripheral blood mononuclear cells (PBMCs), collected when the disease was refractory, from a patient treated with antithyroid drugs. CDR3 bases: TGCGCCAGCAGCAGGGCTAGCGGGAGATTTTCCCAGTACTTC. Its protein product is CASSRASGRFSQYF.